Below are 2 T cell receptor beta chains sequenced from a single sample in a study of T cell repertoires in cytomegalovirus infection. TCRdb fed the reads into MiXCR, producing one record per CDR3 protein. The data show about 130,000 distinct CDR3 sequences, roughly 9% seen once. Sequenced material: PBMCs. These receptor sequences come from a human donor in good health (CMV status not recorded). Some clones in this sample may be carry-over from other donors' samples.

This clonotype has a count of ten or more. This rearrangement joins TRBV7-9 to TRBJ1-1; 9 nucleotides agree with TRBD1. Per germline, CDR1 SEHNR and CDR2 FQNEAQ (reference sequence). The junction had 19 bases not matched to a gene; V was cut back by 1 base and J by 4 bases. The CDR3 sequence is 20 residues long. The CDR3 is CASSLVSGQGSFFYGTEAFF. The CDR3 DNA reads as TGTGCCAGCAGCTTAGTATCGGGACAGGGATCCTTTTTTTATGGCACTGAAGCTTTCTTT.

At least ten counts were recorded for this clonotype. The rearrangement uses TRBV7-9 and TRBJ1-1; maybe TRBD1 (5 bases). The CDR3 extends over 12 amino acids. Trimming stripped 6 bases from V and 10 bases from J, with 15 bases between. Germline values: CDR1 SEHNR, CDR2 FQNEAQ (reference sequence). CDR3 amino acids: CASRRDSFGAFF. DNA of the CDR3: TGTGCCAGCAGGCGAGACAGTTTTGGAGCTTTCTTT.